The rows below give T cell receptor beta chains drawn from one sample of a study of control samples from healthy donors and cancer patients. Method: immunoSEQ multiplex PCR; TCRdb's copy keeps in-frame clones and lacks some. The table includes around 200,000 clones, 80% to 95% detected once. Sample: blood. The source of these receptors is a man aged 18 to 29 in good health. The CDR3 runs from the conserved cysteine through the conserved F or W. Fields, in order: clone size, J gene, V gene, D gene, CDR3 DNA, CDR3 protein. A D gene is named only where the DNA matches it firmly. Only part of the rows carry a size: once, few, many, or a class if the clone is expanded.

clone size: NA; J gene: TRBJ1-1; V gene: TRBV5-1; D gene: NA; CDR3 DNA: TGCGCCAGCAGCTTCGGGAGCAACACTGAAGCTTTCTTT; CDR3 protein: CASSFGSNTEAFF
clone size: NA; J gene: TRBJ2-3; V gene: TRBV5-4; D gene: NA; CDR3 DNA: TGTGCCAGCAGCTACATCGGACTAACGCAAGATACGCAGTATTTT; CDR3 protein: CASSYIGLTQDTQYF
clone size: NA; J gene: TRBJ1-5; V gene: TRBV25-1; D gene: NA; CDR3 DNA: TGTGCCAGCAGTGGAGGGGTTAGCAATCAGCCCCAGCATTTT; CDR3 protein: CASSGGVSNQPQHF
clone size: NA; J gene: TRBJ2-2; V gene: TRBV27; D gene: NA; CDR3 DNA: TGTGCCAGCAGTTTATCGGCGAACACCGGGGAGCTGTTTTTT; CDR3 protein: CASSLSANTGELFF
clone size: NA; J gene: TRBJ1-1; V gene: TRBV19; D gene: TRBD1; CDR3 DNA: TGTGCCACCGGAAGGGACAGTCGGAACACTGAAGCTTTCTTT; CDR3 protein: CATGRDSRNTEAFF
clone size: NA; J gene: TRBJ2-3; V gene: TRBV10-3; D gene: NA; CDR3 DNA: TGTGCCGTCCTCCCGGCGGGCGGGGGCCTACACACAGATACGCAGTATTTT; CDR3 protein: CAVLPAGGGLHTDTQYF
clone size: NA; J gene: TRBJ1-3; V gene: TRBV5-3; D gene: NA; CDR3 DNA: TGTGCCAGAAGCTTGACGAAGGGGCCTTCTGGAAACACCATATATTTT; CDR3 protein: CARSLTKGPSGNTIYF
clone size: NA; J gene: TRBJ2-1; V gene: TRBV7-9; D gene: NA; CDR3 DNA: TGTGCCAGCAGCTTCCAGGGACCGATTTACAATGAGCAGTTCTTC; CDR3 protein: CASSFQGPIYNEQFF
clone size: NA; J gene: TRBJ2-2; V gene: TRBV6-5; D gene: NA; CDR3 DNA: TGTGCCAGCAGTAGAAACACCGGGGAGCTGTTTTTT; CDR3 protein: CASSRNTGELFF
clone size: NA; J gene: TRBJ1-5; V gene: TRBV6-5; D gene: NA; CDR3 DNA: TGTGCCAGCTCGCGAGGGAGGGATCAGCCCCAGCATTTT; CDR3 protein: CASSRGRDQPQHF
clone size: NA; J gene: TRBJ1-2; V gene: TRBV5-1; D gene: TRBD1; CDR3 DNA: TGCGCCAGCAACCCAGACGGGACAGGGGTCTATGGCTACACCTTC; CDR3 protein: CASNPDGTGVYGYTF
clone size: NA; J gene: TRBJ1-5; V gene: TRBV28; D gene: TRBD1; CDR3 DNA: TGTGCCAGCAGAATGACAGGGGTAGAAGGCAATCAGCCCCAGCATTTT; CDR3 protein: CASRMTGVEGNQPQHF
clone size: NA; J gene: TRBJ1-1; V gene: TRBV6-5; D gene: NA; CDR3 DNA: TGTGCCATCGGGTCGGGGCGGAACACTGAAGCTTTCTTT; CDR3 protein: CAIGSGRNTEAFF
clone size: NA; J gene: TRBJ1-3; V gene: TRBV12-5; D gene: TRBD1; CDR3 DNA: TGTGCTAGTGGTTCCCTCACAGGGGGCGGAAACACCATATATTTT; CDR3 protein: CASGSLTGGGNTIYF
clone size: NA; J gene: TRBJ2-3; V gene: TRBV13; D gene: NA; CDR3 DNA: TGTGCCAGCAGCCACTTACAGGGTACAGATACGCAGTATTTT; CDR3 protein: CASSHLQGTDTQYF
clone size: NA; J gene: TRBJ1-5; V gene: TRBV29-1; D gene: NA; CDR3 DNA: TGCAGCGTTGGAGGAGGCAATCAGCCCCAGCATTTT; CDR3 protein: CSVGGGNQPQHF
clone size: NA; J gene: TRBJ1-2; V gene: TRBV2; D gene: NA; CDR3 DNA: TGTGCCAGCAGTGAAAGGGAGATGGGGGGCTACACCTTC; CDR3 protein: CASSEREMGGYTF
clone size: once; J gene: TRBJ2-3; V gene: TRBV6-5; D gene: TRBD2; CDR3 DNA: TGTGCCACCAACCGGGGACTAGCGGGGGGAGATACGCAGTATTTT; CDR3 protein: CATNRGLAGGDTQYF
clone size: NA; J gene: TRBJ2-2; V gene: TRBV6-5; D gene: TRBD1; CDR3 DNA: TGTGCCAGCGAGAGGACAGGGAGCATAGTAGCGCTGTTTTTT; CDR3 protein: CASERTGSIVALFF
clone size: NA; J gene: TRBJ1-4; V gene: TRBV2; D gene: NA; CDR3 DNA: TGTGCCAGCAGTGATGGGAGGGCTAATGAAAAACTGTTTTTT; CDR3 protein: CASSDGRANEKLFF
clone size: once; J gene: TRBJ2-1; V gene: TRBV25-1; D gene: NA; CDR3 DNA: TGTGCCAGCAGCGATACGGGACCCAACTCCTACAATGAGCAGTTCTTC; CDR3 protein: CASSDTGPNSYNEQFF
clone size: NA; J gene: TRBJ2-3; V gene: TRBV11-2; D gene: NA; CDR3 DNA: TGTGCCAGCAGCCGCATAGGGCAGACCACAGATACGCAGTATTTT; CDR3 protein: CASSRIGQTTDTQYF
clone size: few; J gene: TRBJ1-1; V gene: TRBV4-1; D gene: TRBD1; CDR3 DNA: TGCGCCAGCAGCCCTCCGGGACAGTTGAACACTGAAGCTTTCTTT; CDR3 protein: CASSPPGQLNTEAFF
clone size: NA; J gene: TRBJ1-3; V gene: TRBV3-1/TRBV3-2; D gene: NA; CDR3 DNA: TGTGCCAGCAGCCAAGAGCGGGACACCATATATTTT; CDR3 protein: CASSQERDTIYF
clone size: few; J gene: TRBJ2-2; V gene: TRBV9; D gene: NA; CDR3 DNA: TGTGCCAGCAGCTTTACTGGCGGGGAGCTGTTTTTT; CDR3 protein: CASSFTGGELFF
clone size: NA; J gene: TRBJ2-7; V gene: TRBV6-5; D gene: TRBD2; CDR3 DNA: TGTGCCAGCAGTTATAGCGGGGGGAGCTCCTACGAGCAGTACTTC; CDR3 protein: CASSYSGGSSYEQYF
clone size: NA; J gene: TRBJ2-7; V gene: TRBV28; D gene: NA; CDR3 DNA: TGTGCCAGCAGTTTAGCGGGGGCGAACTCCTACGAGCAGTACTTC; CDR3 protein: CASSLAGANSYEQYF
clone size: NA; J gene: TRBJ1-4; V gene: TRBV30; D gene: NA; CDR3 DNA: TGTGCCTGGAAGGAGAATAATGAAAAACTGTTTTTT; CDR3 protein: CAWKENNEKLFF
clone size: NA; J gene: TRBJ2-1; V gene: TRBV15; D gene: NA; CDR3 DNA: TGTGCCACCAGCAGACCAACAGGGACCTACAATGAGCAGTTCTTC; CDR3 protein: CATSRPTGTYNEQFF